This passage covers 26 T cell receptor beta chains from one sample sequenced in a study of regulatory T cells in long-lasting Graves disease. The time point is: persistent/refractory GD, antithyroid drugs over 5 years with positive TRAb. The TCR library used RNA extracted from PBMCs. Assembly of TCR beta libraries relied on iRepertoire HTBI primers together with Arm-PCR of CDR3 regions. TCRdb analysed the multiplex PCR reads with MiXCR anew, one entry per CDR3 protein. The table has some 470,000 distinct CDR3 sequences, 20% to 25% seen once. The sample consisted of peripheral blood mononuclear cells (PBMCs), taken when the disease was refractory, from a patient treated with antithyroid drugs. Receptors were obtained from a female donor with Graves disease.

This clonotype appeared a few times. The chain recombines TRBV19 with TRBJ1-5; D ambiguous. Trimming took 6 bases from V and 5 from J, leaving 14 bases between them. CDR1 is LNHDA and CDR2 is SQIVND in the germline V gene (reference sequence). The CDR3 spans 14 residues. Here the CDR3 reads CASSVLRGDQPQHF. The CDR3 DNA is TGTGCCAGTAGCGTGCTCCGGGGTGATCAGCCCCAGCATTTT.

This chain connects TRBV27 to TRBJ2-7; 8 positions agree with TRBD1. The V gene's germline CDR1 is MNHEY and CDR2 SMNVEV (reference sequence). Germline trimming cut 5 bases from V and 6 bases from J; bases unmatched to any gene: 6. The CDR3 extends over 13 amino acids. The DNA for the CDR3 is TGTGCCAGCAGTATAGACAGGGGTGCCGAGCAGTACTTC. The encoded protein is CASSIDRGAEQYF.

This clonotype has only a few counts. This chain links TRBV19 with TRBJ2-7; 9 bases align to TRBD1. Germline assignment: CDR1 LNHDA and CDR2 SQIVND (reference sequence). This CDR3 has 15 amino acids. J was trimmed by 0 bases and V by 9 bases; bases with no gene match: 9. The DNA for the CDR3 is TGTGCCAGCAGTCCCGGGACAGGGATCTCCTACGAGCAGTACTTC. Encoded protein: CASSPGTGISYEQYF.

This clonotype was observed at least ten times. The gene calls are TRBV12-3 or TRBV12-4 and TRBJ1-1, with TRBD1 matching 8 bases. This CDR3 is built from 16 residues. The V gene end was trimmed by 5 bases and the J gene end by 0 bases; junction bases not matched to a gene: 8. The CDR3 DNA reads as TGTGCCAGCAGTCCGAGGACAGGGTACATGAACACTGAAGCTTTCTTT. This gives the protein CASSPRTGYMNTEAFF.

This chain links TRBV7-2 with TRBJ2-3; TRBD2 matches at 9 bases. CDR3 size: 17 residues. After removal of 0 bases from V and 4 bases from J, the junction contained 8 bases not matched to a gene. Germline V gene data show CDR1 as SGHTA and CDR2 as FQGNSA. The CDR3 region has the DNA TGTGCCAGCAGCTTAGCACGAGCGGGAGGTGGGTCAGATACGCAGTATTTT. This codes for CASSLARAGGGSDTQYF.

Comment on this clonotype: With a much larger clone just one base away, this may be a read error. This CDR3 is missing its conserved last phenylalanine or tryptophan, likely due to a read error. The gene calls are TRBV19 and TRBJ1-1; 9 bases match TRBD1. After removal of 3 bases from V and 4 bases from J, the junction contained 0 bases not matched to a gene. The CDR3 consists of 13 residues. Germline lookup yields CDR1 LNHDA and CDR2 SQIVND (reference sequence). The CDR3 here is CASSMTGGTEAFS. For the CDR3, the DNA is TGTGCCAGTAGTATGACAGGGGGCACTGAAGCTTTCTCT.

Remarks on this clonotype: Lacking the conserved final phenylalanine or tryptophan, this CDR3 likely reflects a read error. This rearrangement joins TRBV30 to TRBJ2-7; the D is unclear. The V and J ends lost 3 bases and 3 bases respectively, with 9 bases between them. The CDR3 covers 12 residues. Germline CDR1 is GTSNPN and CDR2 is SVGIG (reference sequence). CDR3 in amino acids: CAWRAGFYEQYS. The CDR3 region has the DNA TGTGCCTGGAGGGCAGGCTTCTACGAGCAGTACTCC.

This clonotype showed up many times. J is TRBJ2-2 and V is TRBV11-2, with 8 bases fitting TRBD1. The CDR3 is 15 residues long. The J segment lost 3 bases and the V segment lost 3 bases, leaving 3 bases of the junction unmatched. Looked up from germline, CDR1 is SGHAT and CDR2 is FQNNGV. The CDR3 loop reads CASSFQGADTGELFF. Here the CDR3 DNA reads TGTGCCAGCAGCTTTCAGGGGGCGGACACCGGGGAGCTGTTTTTT.

The V gene is TRBV7-9, the J gene TRBJ1-1; maybe TRBD1 (5 bases). The CDR3 extends over 14 amino acids. Germline loops: CDR1 SEHNR, CDR2 FQNEAQ (reference sequence). V was shortened by 3 bases and J by 1 base, with 9 bases between the two germline ends. CDR3 nucleotide sequence: TGTGCCAGCAGCTTCGACAGCCCGAACACTGAAGCTTTCTTT. It codes for CASSFDSPNTEAFF.

The gene calls are TRBV3-1 and TRBJ2-7, with TRBD2 as a possible D gene (5 bases). The V gene lost 0 bases and the J gene lost 5 bases, with 8 bases spanning the gap. Germline CDR1 LGHDT, CDR2 YNNKEL (reference sequence). There are 13 residues in the CDR3. The CDR3 DNA is TGTGCCAGCAGCCAAGATTCCGGGGACGAGCAGTACTTC. Its protein product is CASSQDSGDEQYF.

The V and J genes are TRBV19 and TRBJ1-1, with D perhaps TRBD1 (6 bases). Germline CDR1 reads LNHDA; CDR2 reads SQIVND (reference sequence). The length of the CDR3 is 15 residues. With 5 bases removed from V and 1 base from J, the gap between germline ends came to 14 bases. Written as DNA, the CDR3 is TGTGCCAGTAGTCCCGGTGAAGGGGGGAACACTGAAGCTTTCTTT. Its translation is CASSPGEGGNTEAFF.

The V call is TRBV5-6, the J call TRBJ1-2; weak D call: TRBD1 (6 bases). There are 12 residues in the CDR3. The germline V gene has CDR1 SGHDT and CDR2 YYEEEE. Trimming cost V 3 bases and J 8 bases, with 11 bases left between them. The CDR3, as DNA: TGTGCCAGCAGCTCCTACAGGGAAGGCTACACCTTC. It encodes CASSSYREGYTF.

This clonotype is labeled medium-sized (0.01 to 0.1%). The gene calls are TRBV6-6 and TRBJ1-6; 8 positions agree with TRBD1. V lost 0 bases, J lost 15 bases, and 10 bases stayed unmatched. Germline CDR1 is MNHNY and CDR2 is SVGAGI (reference sequence). The CDR3 spans 15 residues. The DNA for the CDR3 is TGTGCCAGCAGTTACTCGCTAACAGGGGGGTACCTCCTCCACTTT. Translating it yields CASSYSLTGGYLLHF.

This clonotype was counted many times. At one end, the junction sequence differs from germline, possibly due to a read error. The rearrangement links TRBV19 to TRBJ2-2; D remains unclear. The CDR3 consists of 11 residues. The germline V gene has CDR1 LNHDA and CDR2 SQIVND (reference sequence). The CDR3 sequence is CASRNPGELFF. The CDR3 nucleotides read TGTGCCAGTAGGAACCCCGGGGAGCTGTTTTTT.

This clonotype was seen at least ten times. The chain employs TRBV5-1 and TRBJ1-1; 8 bases are shared with TRBD1. With 4 bases clipped from V and 4 bases from J, the junction kept 9 bases outside the gene matches. Germline V gene sequence: CDR1 SGHRS, CDR2 YFSETQ. The CDR3 is 15 amino acids. CDR3 amino acids: CASSAGGQGGTEAFF. CDR3 coding DNA: TGCGCCAGCAGCGCCGGAGGACAGGGAGGCACTGAAGCTTTCTTT.

This clonotype has a handful of counts. The chain employs TRBV20-1 and TRBJ2-4; tentatively, D is TRBD1 or TRBD2 (6 bases each). The length of the CDR3 is 14 residues. V lost 0 bases and J lost 5, with 11 bases in between. Germline CDR1 and CDR2: DFQATT and SNEGSKA (reference sequence). The CDR3 here is CSARDEGGENIQYF. The CDR3 DNA reads TGCAGTGCTAGAGATGAGGGGGGAGAAAACATTCAGTACTTC.

This clonotype was observed at least ten times. This chain joins TRBV6-1 and TRBJ1-1; D not resolved. CDR1 and CDR2 (germline): MNHNS, SASEGT. This CDR3 comprises 13 residues. Trimming left V 6 bases short and J 0 bases short, with 8 bases between. CDR3 loop: CASSPNLNTEAFF. CDR3 coding DNA: TGTGCCAGCAGCCCGAACCTGAACACTGAAGCTTTCTTT.

The J gene is TRBJ1-6, the V gene TRBV11-2; 7 positions agree with TRBD1. Germline V gene sequence: CDR1 SGHAT, CDR2 FQNNGV. V lost 5 bases to trimming and J lost 6 bases; unmatched junction nucleotides: 7. This CDR3 has 15 amino acids. The CDR3 region is CASSSRQGPNSPLHF. For the CDR3, the DNA is TGTGCCAGCAGCAGCAGACAGGGCCCTAATTCACCCCTCCACTTT.

This clonotype was recorded at least ten times. The chain couples TRBV28 to TRBJ2-5; TRBD2 matches at 7 bases. This CDR3 comprises 14 residues. Per germline, CDR1 MDHEN and CDR2 SYDVKM. With 7 bases clipped from V and 5 bases from J, the junction kept 10 bases outside the gene matches. As DNA, the CDR3 is TGTGCCAGCAAGGGTAGGCGGGAGAGTGAGACCCAGTACTTC. Protein product: CASKGRRESETQYF.

This clonotype has a handful of counts. V and J are TRBV9 and TRBJ2-7, with 9 bases that match TRBD1. The length of the CDR3 is 16 residues. With V trimmed by 4 bases and J by 3 bases, 11 bases remained unmatched. Germline V CDR1 and CDR2: SGDLS, YYNGEE. The CDR3 nucleotides are TGTGCCAGCAGCCGAAGTAGGGACAGGGATAACTACGAGCAGTACTTC. Amino acid sequence: CASSRSRDRDNYEQYF.

The sample holds a few counts of this clonotype. The rearrangement uses TRBV7-2 and TRBJ2-2; D is unclear. This CDR3 is built from 16 residues. Between the trimmed V and J ends, which lost 3 bases and 2 bases, there was a span of 13 bases. Per the germline V gene, CDR1 is SGHTA and CDR2 is FQGNSA. The CDR3 spells CASSFLYRTNTGELFF. CDR3 nucleotides: TGTGCCAGCAGCTTTTTATACAGAACCAACACCGGGGAGCTGTTTTTT.

V usage is TRBV12-5 and J usage is TRBJ2-3; D tentatively fits TRBD1 or TRBD2 (5 bases each). The CDR3 has 13 amino acids. Trimming cost V 7 bases and J 3 bases, with 11 bases left between them. Per germline, CDR1 LGHNT and CDR2 FRNRAP. DNA of the CDR3: TGTGCTAGTGCCACGGGGCGTACAGATACGCAGTATTTT. Protein sequence: CASATGRTDTQYF.

This chain connects TRBV30 to TRBJ2-7; D is unresolved. Trimming cost V 4 bases and J 3 bases, with 10 bases left between them. The CDR3 extends over 12 amino acids. CDR1 and CDR2 (germline): GTSNPN, SVGIG (reference sequence). CDR3 DNA: TGTGCCTGGAATCTCGGTGACTACGAGCAGTACTTC. Protein product: CAWNLGDYEQYF.

Many counts were recorded for this clonotype. The rearrangement joins TRBV11-1 to TRBJ1-1; TRBD1 might be the D (6 bases). The germline CDR1 and CDR2 sequences are SGHAT and FQDESV (reference sequence). The CDR3 extends over 13 amino acids. V lost 6 bases to trimming and J lost 4 bases, with 12 bases between them. The DNA for the CDR3 is TGTGCCAGCAGTTTACAGGGAAGCACTGAAGCTTTCTTT. It yields the protein CASSLQGSTEAFF.

This clonotype was seen at least ten times. The CDR3 spells CASSQPETGSEKLFF. Written as DNA, the CDR3 is TGTGCCAGCAGTCAGCCGGAGACAGGGTCCGAAAAACTGTTTTTT. The rearrangement uses TRBV28 and TRBJ1-4; the match to TRBD1 covers 7 bases. Trimming removed 5 bases from V and 8 bases from J; junction bases left unmatched: 11. The CDR3 is 15 residues long. Germline CDR1 reads MDHEN; CDR2 reads SYDVKM.

V usage is TRBV24-1 and J usage is TRBJ1-2; D gene ambiguous. The V end lost 5 bases, the J end lost 6 bases, and 9 bases lay between the germline ends. The germline V gene encodes CDR1 KGHDR and CDR2 SFDVKD. This CDR3 is 12 amino acids long. This CDR3 reads CATSAGEDGYTF. For the CDR3, the DNA is TGTGCCACCAGTGCGGGCGAGGATGGCTACACCTTC.